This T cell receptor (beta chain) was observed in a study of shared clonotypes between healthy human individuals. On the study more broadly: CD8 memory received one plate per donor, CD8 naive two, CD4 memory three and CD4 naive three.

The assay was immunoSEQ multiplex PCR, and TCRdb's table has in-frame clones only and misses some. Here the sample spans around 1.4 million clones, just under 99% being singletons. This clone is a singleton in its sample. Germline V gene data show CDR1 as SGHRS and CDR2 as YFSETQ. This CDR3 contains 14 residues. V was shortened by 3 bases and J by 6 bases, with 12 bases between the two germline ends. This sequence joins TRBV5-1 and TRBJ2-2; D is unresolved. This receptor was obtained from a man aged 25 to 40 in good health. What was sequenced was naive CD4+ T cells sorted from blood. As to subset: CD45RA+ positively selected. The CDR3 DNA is TGCGCCAGCAGCTCCCCTTCACTATCCGGGGAGCTGTTTTTT. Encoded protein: CASSSPSLSGELFF.